These T cell receptor beta chains were read from a single sample in a study of shared clonotypes between healthy human individuals. Repertoires were generated with immunoSEQ multiplex PCR, while TCRdb's copy carries only in-frame clones and drops some. The table has more than 2 million clones, 93% seen once. Sequencing input: naive CD8+ T cells from PBMCs. All receptors come from a man younger than 30 in good health. Some clones in this sample may be carry-over from other donors' samples. Both conserved end residues are part of each CDR3. Each record gives: D gene, V gene, J gene, clone size, CDR3 DNA, CDR3 protein. The D gene is left open where the match is weak. Only some rows state a clone size, as once, few, many or a class for expanded clones.

.	TRBV19	TRBJ2-7	.	TGTGCCAGTAGTAATTCCTACGAGCAGTACTTC	CASSNSYEQYF
.	TRBV7-8	TRBJ2-7	.	TGTGCCAGCAGCTTGTCAGGGATCTACGAGCAGTACTTC	CASSLSGIYEQYF
.	TRBV2	TRBJ2-1	.	TGTGCCAGCAGTGCTTGGGGAGTAATGGCGGAGCAGTTCTTC	CASSAWGVMAEQFF
.	TRBV18	TRBJ1-4	.	TGTGCCACCGTCCGAGAGGGGGAGCGTGAAAAACTGTTTTTT	CATVREGEREKLFF
.	TRBV5-8	TRBJ2-7	.	TGTGCCAGCAGCTTGGATATTGGGAGAGCAGACTACGAGCAGTACTTC	CASSLDIGRADYEQYF
.	TRBV28	TRBJ1-2	.	TGTGCCAGCAGTTTACGGGGGGGGCTGGCCTATGGCTACACCTTC	CASSLRGGLAYGYTF
.	TRBV7-9	TRBJ1-6	once	TGTGCCAGCAGCCCGGCGGGGGTTGATGCCCTCCACTTT	CASSPAGVDALHF
.	TRBV27	TRBJ2-1	once	TGTGCCAGCAGTCCCCTCCTAGCTAACCCCTCCTACAATGAGCAGTTCTTC	CASSPLLANPSYNEQFF
.	TRBV5-5	TRBJ2-1	.	TGTGCCAGCACCGGGACCTACAATGAGCAGTTCTTC	CASTGTYNEQFF
.	TRBV6-1	TRBJ2-7	.	TGTGCCAGCAGGGAGCATAACAGGGCCGAGCAGTACTTC	CASREHNRAEQYF
.	TRBV6-1	TRBJ1-1	.	TGTGCCAGCAGTGACAGGGGATCGGGCACTGAAGCTTTCTTT	CASSDRGSGTEAFF
TRBD1	TRBV5-1	TRBJ2-1	.	TGCGCCAGCAGCGGGGACAGTGCCTCTGGCAAGTTTGAGCAGTTCTTC	CASSGDSASGKFEQFF
TRBD1	TRBV28	TRBJ1-3	.	TGTGCCAGCAGTCCACCCCAAGCCGTCCGGGACAGGAGAAACACCATATATTTT	CASSPPQAVRDRRNTIYF
TRBD2	TRBV9	TRBJ2-5	.	TGTGCCAGCAGCGTAGCGCCACTAGCGGAAGACCAGTACTTC	CASSVAPLAEDQYF
TRBD2	TRBV27	TRBJ2-1	.	TGTGCCAGCGGCCGACTAGCGGAGCCGGTCGATGAGCAGTTCTTC	CASGRLAEPVDEQFF
.	TRBV5-4	TRBJ1-1	.	TGTGCCAGCAGCTTCGACATTAACACTGAAGCTTTCTTT	CASSFDINTEAFF
.	TRBV30	TRBJ2-7	.	TGTGCCTGGACTCCGGGGCTTTACTACGAGCAGTACTTC	CAWTPGLYYEQYF
TRBD1	TRBV11-2	TRBJ2-7	.	TGTGCCAGCAGCTTAGAGCCAGGACAGGGTTACGAGCAGTACTTC	CASSLEPGQGYEQYF
.	TRBV6-5	TRBJ2-7	.	TGTGCCAGCACCGAAAGAGGCGGCTACTCCTACGAGCAGTACTTC	CASTERGGYSYEQYF
TRBD2	TRBV13	TRBJ2-7	.	TGTGCCAGCAGCTCGGGACTAGCGGGAGGGCCCTACGAGCAGTACTTC	CASSSGLAGGPYEQYF
.	TRBV7-2	TRBJ1-1	.	TGTGCCAGCAGCTTAGCGCTCGCTTTGAACACTGAAGCTTTCTTT	CASSLALALNTEAFF
.	TRBV10-1	TRBJ2-7	.	TGCGCCAGCAGTGAGTCACCAGGGTACGGCGAGCAGTACTTC	CASSESPGYGEQYF
TRBD1	TRBV27	TRBJ1-1	.	TGTGCCAGCAGTTTATTAGGGACAGGGGGCGCAAATTTCGCTGAAGCTTTCTTT	CASSLLGTGGANFAEAFF
.	TRBV30	TRBJ2-5	.	TGTGCCTGGAGTGTATCTATGAAAGAGACCCAGTACTTC	CAWSVSMKETQYF
.	TRBV28	TRBJ2-1	.	TGTGCCAGCAGTTCGGGGACATCTACCTACAATGAGCAGTTCTTC	CASSSGTSTYNEQFF
.	TRBV30	TRBJ1-2	few	TGTGCCTGGGGTGATAGTAGGGGCTACACCTTC	CAWGDSRGYTF
.	TRBV7-6	TRBJ2-7	.	TGTGCCAGCAGCCCAGGTGGGGGTTGGCACGAGCAGTACTTC	CASSPGGGWHEQYF